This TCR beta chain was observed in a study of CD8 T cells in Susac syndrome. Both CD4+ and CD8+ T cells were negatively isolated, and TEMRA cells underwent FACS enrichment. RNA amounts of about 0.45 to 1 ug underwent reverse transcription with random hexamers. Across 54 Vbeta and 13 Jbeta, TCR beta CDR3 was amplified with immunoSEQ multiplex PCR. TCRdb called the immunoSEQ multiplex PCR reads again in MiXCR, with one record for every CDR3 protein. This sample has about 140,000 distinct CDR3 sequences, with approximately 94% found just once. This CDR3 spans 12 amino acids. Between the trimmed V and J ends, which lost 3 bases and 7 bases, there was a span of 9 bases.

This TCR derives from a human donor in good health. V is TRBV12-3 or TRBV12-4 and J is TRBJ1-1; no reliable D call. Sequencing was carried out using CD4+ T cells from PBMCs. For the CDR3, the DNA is TGTGCCAGCAGTTTCCGACCGCTTGAAGCTTTCTTT. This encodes CASSFRPLEAFF.